A selection of T cell receptor beta chains follows, all from one sample in a study of regulatory T cells in long-lasting Graves disease. TCRdb called the multiplex PCR reads again in MiXCR, with one record for every CDR3 protein. This sample has almost 350,000 distinct CDR3 sequences, with roughly 21% found just once. Specimen: peripheral blood mononuclear cells (PBMCs), collected when the disease was refractory, from a patient treated with antithyroid drugs. Source of these receptors: a female donor with Graves disease. CDR3s include the opening cysteine and the closing phenylalanine or tryptophan.

cdr3_aa	j_call	v_call
CASNDWITGIVNVLTF	TRBJ2-6	TRBV28
CASRKTGSSYNSPLHF	TRBJ1-6	TRBV6-1
CASSLQDTEAFF	TRBJ1-1	TRBV5-1
CASSDGRLNTGELFF	TRBJ2-2	TRBV6-1
CASSEGWRGGQPQHF	TRBJ1-5	TRBV2
CASSPEAARTGNTIYF	TRBJ1-3	TRBV3-1
CASSSNRGGSNQPQHF	TRBJ1-5	TRBV6-5
CASSSGRTEQFF	TRBJ2-1	TRBV12-3/TRBV12-4
CASSSRDPRETQYF	TRBJ2-5	TRBV6-2/TRBV6-3
CASSFTGGWQETQYF	TRBJ2-5	TRBV5-5
CSARLGAQDEKLFF	TRBJ1-4	TRBV20-1
CASSLPPGANVLTF	TRBJ2-6	TRBV6-1
CASRVDRVNEKLFF	TRBJ1-4	TRBV2
CASSPWSAELNEKLFF	TRBJ1-4	TRBV7-9
CASSLLAGGGNTIYF	TRBJ1-3	TRBV27
CASSYHLGNSPLHF	TRBJ1-6	TRBV6-5
CASSLGLDYEQYF	TRBJ2-7	TRBV7-6
CASSLSPDNSPLHF	TRBJ1-6	TRBV7-9